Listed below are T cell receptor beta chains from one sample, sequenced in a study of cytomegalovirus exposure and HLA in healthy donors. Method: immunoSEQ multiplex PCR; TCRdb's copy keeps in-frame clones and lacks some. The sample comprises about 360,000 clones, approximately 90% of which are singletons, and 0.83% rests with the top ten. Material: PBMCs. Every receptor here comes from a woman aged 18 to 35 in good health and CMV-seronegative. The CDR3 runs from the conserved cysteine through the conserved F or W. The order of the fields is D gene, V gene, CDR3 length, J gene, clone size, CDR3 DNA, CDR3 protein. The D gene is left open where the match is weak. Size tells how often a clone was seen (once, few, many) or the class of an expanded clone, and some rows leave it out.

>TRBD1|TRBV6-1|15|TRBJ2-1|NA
TGTGCCAGCAGTGCGGACAGGGGGCCCTACAATGAGCAGTTCTTC
CASSADRGPYNEQFF
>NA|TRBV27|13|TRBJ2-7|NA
TGTGCCAGCAGTTTAACAGGGTTCTACGAGCAGTACTTC
CASSLTGFYEQYF
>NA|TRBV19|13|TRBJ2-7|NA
TGTGCCAGTAGTATGAGGCAATTAAGCGAGCAGTACTTC
CASSMRQLSEQYF
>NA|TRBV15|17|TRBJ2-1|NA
TGTGCCACCAGCAGAGGTGTGACGGCGGGATCCTACAATGAGCAGTTCTTC
CATSRGVTAGSYNEQFF
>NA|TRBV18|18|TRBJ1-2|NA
TGTGCCAGCTCGCCACCTCGCAGGGGCCCTGAAGTTGACTATGGCTACACCTTC
CASSPPRRGPEVDYGYTF
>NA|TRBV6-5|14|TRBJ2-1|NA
TGTGCCAGCAGTTCTGAGGGTCCCTACAATGAGCAGTTCTTC
CASSSEGPYNEQFF
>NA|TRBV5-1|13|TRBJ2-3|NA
TGCGCCAGCAGCCCGGGACAAGCAGATACGCAGTATTTT
CASSPGQADTQYF
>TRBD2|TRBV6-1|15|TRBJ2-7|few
TGTGCCAGCAGTGAAGGGACTAGCGGGAGTAGCGGGCAGTACTTC
CASSEGTSGSSGQYF
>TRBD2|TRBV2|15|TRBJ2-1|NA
TGTGCCAGCATGGGGACTAGCGGGGTGACATATGAGCAGTTCTTC
CASMGTSGVTYEQFF
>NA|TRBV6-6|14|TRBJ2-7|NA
TGTGCCAGCAGTTACTCCGCGGGGTCCTACGAGCAGTACTTC
CASSYSAGSYEQYF
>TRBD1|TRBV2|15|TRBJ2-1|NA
TGTGCCAGCAGTGGACAGGGTGGGGGAAAAATTGAGCAGTTCTTC
CASSGQGGGKIEQFF
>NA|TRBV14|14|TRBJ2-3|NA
TGTGCCAGCAGCCTTTTGGGTGGCAGGAATACGCAGTATTTT
CASSLLGGRNTQYF
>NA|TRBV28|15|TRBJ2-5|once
TGTGCCAGCAGTTTTACTGGGGCTGAGGCAGAGACCCAGTACTTC
CASSFTGAEAETQYF
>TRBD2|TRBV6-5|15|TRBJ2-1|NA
TGTGCCAGCAGTTACTCCGGGACTAGCGTGGGTGAGCAGTTCTTC
CASSYSGTSVGEQFF
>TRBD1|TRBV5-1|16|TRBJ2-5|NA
TGCGCCAGCAGCCCCCTACCGGGACAGGGCGAGGAGACCCAGTACTTC
CASSPLPGQGEETQYF
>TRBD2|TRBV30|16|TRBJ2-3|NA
TGTGCCTGGAGTGAGGCTAGCGGGGGACACACAGATACGCAGTATTTT
CAWSEASGGHTDTQYF
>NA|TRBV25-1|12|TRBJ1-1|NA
TGTGCCAGCAGTACTATGAACACTGAAGCTTTCTTT
CASSTMNTEAFF
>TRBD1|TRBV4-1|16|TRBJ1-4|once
TGCGCCAGCAGCCAAGATTCCGGGACAGGGGGTGAAAAACTGTTTTTT
CASSQDSGTGGEKLFF
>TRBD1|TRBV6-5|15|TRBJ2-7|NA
TGTGCCAGCAGTTCTTCCGGGACAGGGATCCACGAGCAGTACTTC
CASSSSGTGIHEQYF
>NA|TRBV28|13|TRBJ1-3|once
TGTGCCAGCAGTTTCAACTCTGGAAACACCATATATTTT
CASSFNSGNTIYF
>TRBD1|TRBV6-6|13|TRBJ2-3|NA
TGTGCCAGCAGAGGACAGGGCAGGAATACGCAGTATTTT
CASRGQGRNTQYF
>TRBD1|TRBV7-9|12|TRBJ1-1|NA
TGTGCAGCAGGGACAGCGAACACTGAAGCTTTCTTT
CAAGTANTEAFF
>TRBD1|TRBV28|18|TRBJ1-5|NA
TGTGCCAGCAGTCCCCCCCCTAGGACAGGGGGCTGGAGTCAGCCCCAGCATTTT
CASSPPPRTGGWSQPQHF
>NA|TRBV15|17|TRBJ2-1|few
TGTGCCACCAGCAGAGATGAGAGGGAGGGGGGGACGCCCGAGCAGTTCTTC
CATSRDEREGGTPEQFF
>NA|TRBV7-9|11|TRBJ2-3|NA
TGTGCCAGCAGCACTACAGATACGCAGTATTTT
CASSTTDTQYF
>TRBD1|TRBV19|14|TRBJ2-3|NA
TGTGCCAGTAGCTTTGGACAGGGGGGGGATACGCAGTATTTT
CASSFGQGGDTQYF
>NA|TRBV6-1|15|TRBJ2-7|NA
TGTGCCAGCAGTGAAGCGGGGACAAGCCACTACGAGCAGTACTTC
CASSEAGTSHYEQYF
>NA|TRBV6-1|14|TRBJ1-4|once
TGTGCCAGCAGTGTCTTCGTGACAGAAGGAAAACTGTTTTTT
CASSVFVTEGKLFF
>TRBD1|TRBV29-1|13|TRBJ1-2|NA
TGCAGCGTTGTCCCGGGACAGGGCCGCGGCTACACCTTC
CSVVPGQGRGYTF
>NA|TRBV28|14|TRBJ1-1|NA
TGTGCCAGCAGTTTATCGTATAGCTCCACTGAAGCTTTCTTT
CASSLSYSSTEAFF
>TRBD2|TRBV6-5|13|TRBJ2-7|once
TGTGCCAGCAGCCGGACTAGTCTCGGCGAGCAGTACTTC
CASSRTSLGEQYF
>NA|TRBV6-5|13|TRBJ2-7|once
TGTGCCAGCAGTAGGGGACTGGCGGGGGAGCAGTACTTC
CASSRGLAGEQYF
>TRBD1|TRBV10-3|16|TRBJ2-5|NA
TGTGCCATCAGTGAGCCACGGACAGGTATGGAGGAGACCCAGTACTTC
CAISEPRTGMEETQYF
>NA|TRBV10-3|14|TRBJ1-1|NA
TGTGCCATCAGTGACGTCGCAGGGAACACTGAAGCTTTCTTT
CAISDVAGNTEAFF
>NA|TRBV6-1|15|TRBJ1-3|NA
TGTGCCAGCAGGCGGACATACTCCTCTGGAAACACCATATATTTT
CASRRTYSSGNTIYF
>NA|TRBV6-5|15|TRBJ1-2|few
TGTGCCAGCAGCATGATTGCACAGGGACACTCTGGCTACACCTTC
CASSMIAQGHSGYTF
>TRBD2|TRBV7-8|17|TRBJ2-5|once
TGTGCCAGCAGCTTAACTAGCGGGGGCGCGTACCAAGAGACCCAGTACTTC
CASSLTSGGAYQETQYF
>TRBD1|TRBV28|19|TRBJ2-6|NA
TGTGCCAGCAAGGGGACGCCCGGACAGGCCAACTCTGGGGCCAACGTCCTGACTTTC
CASKGTPGQANSGANVLTF
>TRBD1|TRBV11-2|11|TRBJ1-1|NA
TGTGCCAGCAGCTCCGGACAGGGGGCTTTCTTT
CASSSGQGAFF
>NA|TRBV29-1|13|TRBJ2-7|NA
TGCAGCGTTGGAAGGGGGATGGGCTACGAGCAGTACTTC
CSVGRGMGYEQYF
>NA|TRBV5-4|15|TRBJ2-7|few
TGTGCCAGCAGCTTGGATTTGGGCCTATCGTACGAGCAGTACTTC
CASSLDLGLSYEQYF
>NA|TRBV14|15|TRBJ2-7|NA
TGTGCCAGCAGCCCCTTAGGAGGGAGTTCCTACGAGCAGTACTTC
CASSPLGGSSYEQYF
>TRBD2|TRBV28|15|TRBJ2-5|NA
TGTGCCACCTCATGGGGAAGCGGGACCCAAGAGACCCAGTACTTC
CATSWGSGTQETQYF
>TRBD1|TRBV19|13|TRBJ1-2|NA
TGTGCCGAGGTAGGGGACAGGGTTTATGGCTACACCTTC
CAEVGDRVYGYTF
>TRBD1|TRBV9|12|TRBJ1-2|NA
TGTGCCAGCAGCGGTCCGAACAGGGGCGGAACCTTC
CASSGPNRGGTF
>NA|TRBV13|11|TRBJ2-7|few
TGTGCCAGCAGCTCTGGTCGGGAGCAGTACTTC
CASSSGREQYF
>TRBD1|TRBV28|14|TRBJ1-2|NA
TGTGCCAGCACCGAAGAAAGGACAGGCTATGGCTACACCTTC
CASTEERTGYGYTF